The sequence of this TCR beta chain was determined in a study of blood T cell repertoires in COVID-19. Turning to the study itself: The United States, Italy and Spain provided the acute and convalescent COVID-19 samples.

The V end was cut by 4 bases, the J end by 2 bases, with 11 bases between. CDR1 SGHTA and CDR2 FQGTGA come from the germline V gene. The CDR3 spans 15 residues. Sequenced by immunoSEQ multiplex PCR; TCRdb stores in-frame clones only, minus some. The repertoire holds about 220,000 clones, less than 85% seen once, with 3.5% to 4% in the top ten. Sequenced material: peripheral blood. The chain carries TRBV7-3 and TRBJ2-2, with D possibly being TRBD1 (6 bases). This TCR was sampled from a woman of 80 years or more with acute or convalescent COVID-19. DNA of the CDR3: TGTGCCAGCAGCTCACAGGGCCCTAACACCGGGGAGCTGTTTTTT. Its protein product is CASSSQGPNTGELFF.